This passage covers 8 T cell receptor beta chains from one sample sequenced in a study of T cell responses to AZD1222 COVID-19 vaccine (dated by TCRdb to 2020 to 2022). Library preparation employed the immunoSEQ multiplex PCR assay. This is the immuneACCESS table as TCRdb keeps it, with only in-frame sequences that have V and J called. A part of the clones is gone; compared with another copy, unresolved V genes explain less than half, and the rest is unexplained. The sample table records more than 95,000 clones; roughly 90% of these occur just once. The ten largest clonotypes hold about 2.3% of the sample. The time point label, as the study defines it: baseline before first vaccination. The sequencing used peripheral blood, collected on day 0 of AZD1222 vaccination. All receptors come from an adult in good health.

The rearrangement links TRBV15 to TRBJ1-5, with 8 bases aligning to TRBD1. In germline, CDR1 is LNHNV, CDR2 YYDKDF (reference sequence). After removal of 6 bases from V and 7 bases from J, the junction contained 8 bases not matched to a gene. The CDR3 extends over 14 amino acids. For the CDR3, the DNA is TGTGCCACCAGGACAGGGGAGTGGGGGCAGCCCCAGCATTTT. Encoded protein: CATRTGEWGQPQHF.

Only a few counts were recorded for this clone. The chain couples TRBV29-1 to TRBJ2-3; either TRBD1 or TRBD2 may fit D (5 bases each). The length of the CDR3 is 16 residues. Trimming removed 3 bases from V and 2 bases from J, with 18 bases in between. Germline CDR1 SQVTM, CDR2 ANQGSEA. The CDR3 DNA reads as TGCAGCGTTGAGGGGGTCAACCTTTATAACACAGATACGCAGTATTTT. This sequence encodes CSVEGVNLYNTDTQYF.

The V call is TRBV15, the J call TRBJ2-6; D not certain. Germline V gives CDR1 LNHNV, CDR2 YYDKDF (reference sequence). V was trimmed by 5 bases and J by 0 bases, leaving 5 bases between them. CDR3 length: 14 amino acids. CDR3 in DNA: TGTGCCACCAGCTCAAACTCTGGGGCCAACGTCCTGACTTTC. Protein product: CATSSNSGANVLTF.

This clone was detected a few times. The chain combines TRBV18 with TRBJ1-1; 7 bases match TRBD1. Germline CDR1 is KGHSH and CDR2 is LQKENI. CDR3 size: 16 residues. The ends lost 5 bases at V and 0 bases at J; junction bases unmatched: 9. In nucleotides, the CDR3 is TGTGCCAGCTCAAATACCCGGGACAGCCTGAACACTGAAGCTTTCTTT. This codes for CASSNTRDSLNTEAFF.

V gene TRBV6-1 combines with J gene TRBJ1-3; unclear D gene. This CDR3 is built from 15 residues. The V gene's germline CDR1 is MNHNS and CDR2 SASEGT. V lost 2 bases to trimming and J lost 0 bases, with 8 bases between them. The CDR3 nucleotides read TGTGCCAGCAGTGAAAGGGAAGGCTCTGGAAACACCATATATTTT. This encodes CASSEREGSGNTIYF.

This clone was observed once. This chain uses TRBV18 with TRBJ2-3, with no clear D. The V gene lost 2 bases and the J gene lost 5 bases, with 2 bases spanning the gap. In germline, CDR1 is KGHSH, CDR2 LQKENI. This CDR3 has 11 amino acids. The CDR3 reads CASSPEDTQYF. CDR3 in DNA: TGTGCCAGCTCACCAGAAGATACGCAGTATTTT.

This chain links TRBV9 with TRBJ1-5; D perhaps matches TRBD1 (5 bases). Germline CDR1 SGDLS, CDR2 YYNGEE. The CDR3 is made up of 15 amino acids. V was pared by 4 bases and J by 0 bases, with 11 bases between. DNA of the CDR3: TGTGCCAGCAGCTCCCAGGGCCATAGCAATCAGCCCCAGCATTTT. This sequence encodes CASSSQGHSNQPQHF. Supplemented by reference TRBV9 and TRBJ1-5, the full variable domain reads DSGVTQTPKHLITATGQRVTLRCSPRSGDLSVYWYQQSLDQGLQFLIQYYNGEERAKGNILERFSAQQFPDLHSELNLSSLELGDSALYFCASSSQGHSNQPQHFGDGTRLSIL.

The chain uses TRBV19 and TRBJ2-5; possible D gene TRBD2, 6 bases. Per the germline V gene, CDR1 is LNHDA and CDR2 is SQIVND (reference sequence). The CDR3 is 15 residues long. V shed 0 bases and J shed 7 bases, with 15 bases lying between them. CDR3 sequence: CASSIDQGTSRTQYF. The CDR3 bases are TGTGCCAGTAGTATAGATCAGGGAACTAGCAGGACCCAGTACTTC.